This TCR beta chain was sequenced in a study of cytomegalovirus exposure and HLA in healthy donors. Study-wide findings and caveats: As immune exposure information, only CMV serostatus was available. Most TCRs appeared rarely, but some public TCRs recurred in many donors. Reportedly, TCR beta sequences accurately predicted HLA-A and HLA-B alleles in most subjects.

This clone has more than one count but fewer than ten. Its target is not known. 13 Jbeta primers and 60 Vbeta primers were used for the PCR. Libraries were prepared by immunoSEQ multiplex PCR; TCRdb keeps only in-frame clonotypes and omits some of them. This table has about 89,000 clones, roughly 60% appearing once. The V segment lost 5 bases and the J segment 4 bases; nucleotides outside the gene matches: 5. Germline-derived CDR1 and CDR2 are SEHNR and FQNEAQ (reference sequence). CDR3 length: 15 amino acids. V usage is TRBV7-9 and J usage is TRBJ1-2; 12 bases align to TRBD1. Sequences were obtained from PBMCs. This sequence was found in a human donor in good health. CDR3 amino acids: CASSVGTGGLYGYTF. The CDR3 DNA sequence: TGTGCCAGCAGCGTCGGGACAGGGGGCCTCTATGGCTACACCTTC.